This entry concerns a single T cell receptor (beta chain). As yet, its antigen is unknown. This entry comes from a study of cytomegalovirus exposure and HLA in healthy donors. A multiplex PCR was run with 60 Vbeta primers and 13 Jbeta primers. As processed by the authors: An analysis performed later counted roughly 80 million unique TCR beta chains (approximately 10 million of them shared). TCRdb's table, derived via immunoSEQ multiplex PCR, lists solely in-frame clones and lacks some. V, J and clone size reflect that table, while D and trimming were determined from the DNA. The profile shows fewer than 150,000 clones, about 85% of them singletons. From germline, CDR1 is GTSNPN and CDR2 SVGIG (reference sequence). This CDR3 contains 15 residues. Study outcomes and limitations: CMV antigen specificity of a few CMV-associated chains was confirmed in vitro. Within a later analysis, the majority of CMV-associated TCR beta chains appeared HLA-restricted.

The sequenced sample was PBMCs. This TCR was recovered from a woman aged 30 to 39 in good health and CMV-seropositive. The chain recombines TRBV30 with TRBJ2-5; TRBD2 might be the D (5 bases). Matching the DNA end better, TRBJ2-7 makes the J call doubtful. The CDR3: CAWSVLGLPPYEQYF. CDR3 nucleotide sequence: TGTGCCTGGAGTGTACTTGGACTTCCCCCCTACGAGCAGTACTTC.